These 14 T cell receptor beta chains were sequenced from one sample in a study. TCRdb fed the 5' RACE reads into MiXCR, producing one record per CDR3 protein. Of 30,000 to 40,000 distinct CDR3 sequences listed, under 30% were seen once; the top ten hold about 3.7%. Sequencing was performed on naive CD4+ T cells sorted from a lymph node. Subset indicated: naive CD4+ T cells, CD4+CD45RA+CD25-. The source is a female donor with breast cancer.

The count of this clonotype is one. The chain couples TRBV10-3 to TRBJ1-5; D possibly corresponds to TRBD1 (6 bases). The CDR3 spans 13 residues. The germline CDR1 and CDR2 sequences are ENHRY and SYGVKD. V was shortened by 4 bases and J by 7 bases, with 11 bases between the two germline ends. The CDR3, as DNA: TGTGCCATCAGTGCTGACAGGACCCAGCCCCAGCATTTT. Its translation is CAISADRTQPQHF.

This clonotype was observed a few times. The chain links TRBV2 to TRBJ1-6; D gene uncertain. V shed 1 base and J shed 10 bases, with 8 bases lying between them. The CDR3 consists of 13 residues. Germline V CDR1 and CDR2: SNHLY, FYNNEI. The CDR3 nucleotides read TGTGCCAGCAGTGAAGAGGGTGGGTCACCCCTCCACTTT. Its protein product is CASSEEGGSPLHF.

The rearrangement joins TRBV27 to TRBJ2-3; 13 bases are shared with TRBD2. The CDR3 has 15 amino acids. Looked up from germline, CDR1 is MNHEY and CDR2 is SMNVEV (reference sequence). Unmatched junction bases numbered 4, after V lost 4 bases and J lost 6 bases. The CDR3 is CASSSGLAGVDTQYF. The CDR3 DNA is TGTGCCAGCAGTTCCGGACTAGCGGGGGTCGATACGCAGTATTTT.

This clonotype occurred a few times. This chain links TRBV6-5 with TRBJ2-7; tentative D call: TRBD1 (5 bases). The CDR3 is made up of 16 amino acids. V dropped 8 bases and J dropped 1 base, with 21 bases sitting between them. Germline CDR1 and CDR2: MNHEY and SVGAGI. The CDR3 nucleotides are TGTGCCAGCTGTCGGACATCACAATATGTTTCCTACGAGCAGTACTTC. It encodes CASCRTSQYVSYEQYF.

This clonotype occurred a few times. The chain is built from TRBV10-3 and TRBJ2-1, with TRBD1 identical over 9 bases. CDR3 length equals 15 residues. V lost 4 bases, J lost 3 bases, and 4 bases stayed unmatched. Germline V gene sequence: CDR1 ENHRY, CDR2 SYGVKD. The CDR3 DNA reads TGTGCCATCAGTGCGACGGGACAGGGCTACAATGAGCAGTTCTTC. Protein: CAISATGQGYNEQFF.

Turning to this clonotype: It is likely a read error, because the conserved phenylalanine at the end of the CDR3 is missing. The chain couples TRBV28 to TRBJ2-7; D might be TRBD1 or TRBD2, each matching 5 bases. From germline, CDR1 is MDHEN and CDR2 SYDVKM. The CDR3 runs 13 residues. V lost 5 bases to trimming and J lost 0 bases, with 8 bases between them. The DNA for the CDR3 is TGTGCCAGCAGTCCAGGGAGCTCCTACGAGCAGTACTCC. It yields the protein CASSPGSSYEQYS.

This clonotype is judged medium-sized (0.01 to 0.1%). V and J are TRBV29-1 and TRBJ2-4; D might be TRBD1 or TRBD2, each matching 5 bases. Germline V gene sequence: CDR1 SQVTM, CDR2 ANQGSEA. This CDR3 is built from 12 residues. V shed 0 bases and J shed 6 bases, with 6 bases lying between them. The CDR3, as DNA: TGCAGCGTTGAAGATGGGGGAAACATTCAGTACTTC. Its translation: CSVEDGGNIQYF.

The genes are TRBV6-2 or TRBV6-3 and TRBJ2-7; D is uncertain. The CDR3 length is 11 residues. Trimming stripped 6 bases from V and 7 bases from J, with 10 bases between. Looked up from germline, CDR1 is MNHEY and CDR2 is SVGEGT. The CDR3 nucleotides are TGTGCCAGCAGCCCCTCCTTGGAGCAGTACTTC. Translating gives CASSPSLEQYF.

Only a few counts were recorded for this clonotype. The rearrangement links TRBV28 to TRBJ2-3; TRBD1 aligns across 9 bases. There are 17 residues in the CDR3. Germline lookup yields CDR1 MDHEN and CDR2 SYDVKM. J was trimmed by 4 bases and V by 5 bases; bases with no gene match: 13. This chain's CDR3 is CASSPMWVGQGADTQYF. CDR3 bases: TGTGCCAGCAGTCCAATGTGGGTGGGACAGGGCGCAGATACGCAGTATTTT.

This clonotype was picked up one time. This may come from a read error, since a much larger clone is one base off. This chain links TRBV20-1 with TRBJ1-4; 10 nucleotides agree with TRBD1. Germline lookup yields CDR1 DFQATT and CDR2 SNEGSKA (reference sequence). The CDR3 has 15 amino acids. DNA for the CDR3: TGCAGTACTAGAAATTTAGGGACAGGGGACGAAAAACTGTTTTTT. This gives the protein CSTRNLGTGDEKLFF.

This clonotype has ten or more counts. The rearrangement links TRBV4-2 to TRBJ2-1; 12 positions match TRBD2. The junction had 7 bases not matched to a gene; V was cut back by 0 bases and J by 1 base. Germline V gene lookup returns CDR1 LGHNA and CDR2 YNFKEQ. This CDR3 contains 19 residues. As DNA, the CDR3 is TGTGCCAGCAGCCAAGATTGGCTAGCGGGAGGGTTATCCTACAATGAGCAGTTCTTC. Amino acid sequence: CASSQDWLAGGLSYNEQFF.

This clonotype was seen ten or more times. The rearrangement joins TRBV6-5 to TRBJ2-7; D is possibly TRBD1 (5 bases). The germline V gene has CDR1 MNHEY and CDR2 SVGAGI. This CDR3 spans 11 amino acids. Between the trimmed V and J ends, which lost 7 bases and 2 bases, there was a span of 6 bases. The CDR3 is CASKGPYEQYF. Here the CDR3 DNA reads TGTGCCAGCAAGGGGCCCTACGAGCAGTACTTC.

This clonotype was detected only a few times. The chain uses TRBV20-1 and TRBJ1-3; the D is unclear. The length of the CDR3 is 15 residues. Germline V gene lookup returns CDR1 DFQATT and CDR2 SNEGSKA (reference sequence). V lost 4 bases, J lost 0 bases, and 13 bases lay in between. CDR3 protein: CSATQPRDSGNTIYF. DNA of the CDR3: TGCAGTGCTACCCAACCCAGAGACTCTGGAAACACCATATATTTT.

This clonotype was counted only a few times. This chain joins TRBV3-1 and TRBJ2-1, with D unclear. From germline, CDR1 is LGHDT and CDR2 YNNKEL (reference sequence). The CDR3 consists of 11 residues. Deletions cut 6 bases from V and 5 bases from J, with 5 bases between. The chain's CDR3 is CASRHDNEQFF. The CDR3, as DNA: TGTGCCAGCAGACACGACAATGAGCAGTTCTTC.